This is a list of T cell receptor beta chains from one sample in a study of blood T cell repertoires in COVID-19. Sequenced by immunoSEQ multiplex PCR; TCRdb stores in-frame clones only, minus some. The sample carries 150,000 to 200,000 clones, approximately 87% recorded once. The source material was PBMCs or T cells enriched from blood (not recorded which). The receptors here all came from a woman in her forties or fifties who had recovered from COVID-19. Both conserved end residues are part of each CDR3. D genes are given only for firm matches. Expanded clones are given a class, and other clones once, few, many or no size at all.

abundance | j_gene | v_gene | d_gene | CDR3aa | CDR3nt
. | TRBJ1-6 | TRBV28 | . | CASNTPSSYNSPLHF | TGTGCCAGCAACACACCCTCCTCCTATAATTCACCCCTCCACTTT
. | TRBJ1-1 | TRBV2 | . | CASSDQRQANTEAFF | TGTGCCAGCAGTGACCAAAGACAGGCTAACACTGAAGCTTTCTTT
. | TRBJ1-6 | TRBV7-2 | . | CASSPPQGSYNSPLHF | TGTGCCAGCAGCCCTCCCCAGGGCTCCTATAATTCACCCCTCCACTTT
. | TRBJ1-2 | TRBV3-1/TRBV3-2 | TRBD1 | CASSLQDRDGYGYTF | TGTGCCAGCAGCTTACAAGACAGGGATGGCTATGGCTACACCTTC
. | TRBJ1-4 | TRBV2 | TRBD1 | CASSTRDRDEKLFF | TGTGCCAGCAGCACCCGGGACAGGGACGAAAAACTGTTTTTT
. | TRBJ1-2 | TRBV28 | . | CASSSRALRGGYTF | TGTGCCAGCAGTTCCCGGGCCCTACGCGGGGGCTACACCTTC
. | TRBJ2-1 | TRBV24-1 | TRBD2 | CATSGTSGEGPLNEQFF | TGTGCCACCAGTGGGACTAGCGGGGAAGGCCCTCTCAATGAGCAGTTCTTC
. | TRBJ1-2 | TRBV5-5 | . | CASSLVTDYGYTF | TGTGCCAGCAGCTTGGTGACAGACTATGGCTACACCTTC
. | TRBJ1-6 | TRBV4-2 | TRBD1 | CASSQTGTGNSPLHF | TGTGCCAGCAGCCAGACCGGGACAGGGAATTCACCCCTCCACTTT
once | TRBJ2-3 | TRBV6-5 | TRBD2 | CASSTGGLLTDTQYF | TGTGCCAGCAGTACGGGGGGGCTCCTCACAGATACGCAGTATTTT
. | TRBJ2-3 | TRBV2 | TRBD2 | CASSDQRGGGTDTQYF | TGTGCCAGCAGTGATCAGCGGGGGGGCGGGACAGATACGCAGTATTTT
. | TRBJ1-6 | TRBV9 | . | CASRGEGNSPLHF | TGTGCCAGCAGGGGGGAGGGCAATTCACCCCTCCACTTT
. | TRBJ1-4 | TRBV12-3/TRBV12-4 | TRBD1 | CASSYRGRELFF | TGTGCCAGCAGCTACAGGGGAAGGGAACTGTTTTTT